The 25 T cell receptor beta chains below all came from one sample that was sequenced in a study of T cells expressing NK-cell markers. For each CDR3 protein, TCRdb gives one entry from its re-call of the 5' RACE reads, without DNA. This repertoire includes some 120,000 distinct CDR3 sequences. The sample comprised blood T cells: a sorted CD56 or NKG2C T cell subset, CD4+ or CD8+ T cells, or bulk PBMC T cells (not recorded which). The receptors here all came from a woman between 18 and 75 years old in good health.

J is TRBJ1-3 and V is TRBV30; TCRdb outputs TRBD1, but without DNA this stays unchecked. This CDR3 spans 12 amino acids. Germline-derived CDR1 and CDR2 are GTSNPN and SVGIG (reference sequence). CDR3 in amino acids: CAWGHQGVPIYF.

The chain employs TRBV7-9 and TRBJ2-5; lacking DNA, the TRBD2 call made by TCRdb goes unchecked. Per the germline V gene, CDR1 is SEHNR and CDR2 is FQNEAQ (reference sequence). The CDR3 contains 15 residues. The CDR3 spells CASSQPGTWGETQYF.

The chain is built from TRBV20-1 and TRBJ2-5; checking the TCRdb D call of TRBD1 is not possible without DNA. This CDR3 is built from 13 residues. Germline V gives CDR1 DFQATT, CDR2 SNEGSKA (reference sequence). The CDR3 region is CSDEVRGDETQYF.

The chain combines TRBV19 with TRBJ2-1; with no DNA, the TCRdb D assignment of TRBD2 cannot be verified. CDR3 length: 15 amino acids. The V gene's germline CDR1 is LNHDA and CDR2 SQIVND (reference sequence). This CDR3 is CASNIGTKGYNEQFF.

The rearrangement uses TRBV5-1 and TRBJ2-1. Germline loops: CDR1 SGHRS, CDR2 YFSETQ. This CDR3 has 13 residues. The CDR3 loop is CASSSDYNNEQFF.

The V gene is TRBV19, the J gene TRBJ2-3. This CDR3 is built from 12 residues. CDR1 LNHDA and CDR2 SQIVND come from the germline V gene (reference sequence). The CDR3 loop reads CASSIEGDTQYF. Drawing the rest from reference TRBV19 and TRBJ2-3, the complete variable domain is DGGITQSPKYLFRKEGQNVTLSCEQNLNHDAMYWYRQDPGQGLRLIYYSQIVNDFQKGDIAEGYSVSREKKESFPLTVTSAQKNPTAFYLCASSIEGDTQYFGPGTRLTVL.

The CDR3 loop is CSARDVEVEVGQPQHF. The J gene is TRBJ1-5, the V gene TRBV20-1. The CDR3 sequence is 16 residues long. Germline V gene data show CDR1 as DFQATT and CDR2 as SNEGSKA (reference sequence).

The rearrangement joins TRBV27 to TRBJ1-5. The CDR3 runs to 14 residues. Germline values: CDR1 MNHEY, CDR2 SMNVEV (reference sequence). The chain's CDR3 is CASSLRGGNQPQHF.

The V gene is TRBV10-3, the J gene TRBJ1-1; the TCRdb D gene call, TRBD1, has no DNA to confirm it. Germline V gene data show CDR1 as ENHRY and CDR2 as SYGVKD. This CDR3 region has 15 residues. CDR3 sequence reads: CAISEMGGENTEAFF.

The chain has TRBV7-6 and TRBJ2-6; TCRdb picks TRBD1, but there is no DNA to check that call. The CDR3 covers 18 residues. Germline V gene sequence: CDR1 SGHVS, CDR2 FNYEAQ. The CDR3 spells CASSLAHGLSSGANVLTF.

The chain employs TRBV4-3 and TRBJ2-7; with no DNA, the TCRdb D assignment of TRBD2 cannot be verified. CDR3 length equals 15 residues. Germline V lookup: CDR1 LGHNA, CDR2 YSLEER. CDR3 amino acids: CASSQTSGRMHEQYF.

The chain employs TRBV11-2 and TRBJ1-3; TCRdb selects TRBD1, and the lack of DNA leaves this call unchecked. The V gene's germline CDR1 is SGHAT and CDR2 FQNNGV. CDR3 length: 18 residues. The CDR3 sequence: CASSLVGPITGTGNTIYF.

CDR3 amino acids: CASSPGLAPTSSYNEQFF. V usage is TRBV4-2 and J usage is TRBJ2-1; the D call of TRBD2 rests on TCRdb alone, since no DNA is present to check it. This CDR3 spans 18 amino acids. Germline-derived CDR1 and CDR2 are LGHNA and YNFKEQ.

This chain uses TRBV12-3 or TRBV12-4 with TRBJ2-5; as DNA is missing, the TRBD2 call by TCRdb cannot be tested. The CDR3 contains 12 residues. CDR3 sequence: CASRGVQETQYF.

The chain joins TRBV20-1 to TRBJ2-3; the TCRdb call, TRBD2, lacks DNA for checking. CDR1 and CDR2 (germline): DFQATT, SNEGSKA (reference sequence). CDR3 length equals 15 residues. This chain's CDR3 is CSARGGLAGADTQYF.

The genes are TRBV5-4 and TRBJ2-5; checking the TCRdb D call of TRBD1 is not possible without DNA. The CDR3 is 16 amino acids. Germline loops: CDR1 SGHNT, CDR2 YYREEE (reference sequence). The CDR3 loop reads CASSLGGQGIPETQYF.

The chain has TRBV27 and TRBJ1-1; no DNA is available, so the TRBD1 call from TCRdb remains unchecked. The CDR3 has 13 amino acids. The germline V gene encodes CDR1 MNHEY and CDR2 SMNVEV (reference sequence). Here the CDR3 reads CASTPDRGNEAFF.

The chain links TRBV20-1 to TRBJ2-7; the TCRdb D gene call, TRBD1, has no DNA to confirm it. Germline loops: CDR1 DFQATT, CDR2 SNEGSKA (reference sequence). This CDR3 has 14 residues. The CDR3 protein is CSAPAGTVLFEQYF.

This chain connects TRBV7-9 to TRBJ1-5; TCRdb proposes TRBD1, but this gene call is untestable without DNA. This CDR3 comprises 16 residues. CDR1 and CDR2 from the germline V gene are SEHNR and FQNEAQ (reference sequence). CDR3 sequence: CASSFSRDGQNQPQHF.

V and J are TRBV2 and TRBJ2-7; TCRdb picks TRBD2, but there is no DNA to check that call. CDR1 is SNHLY and CDR2 is FYNNEI in the germline V gene. The CDR3 is 14 residues long. The CDR3: CASSSTSGGYEQYF. Full variable domain (outside the CDR3, taken from reference TRBV2 and TRBJ2-7): EPEVTQTPSHQVTQMGQEVILRCVPISNHLYFYWYRQILGQKVEFLVSFYNNEISEKSEIFDDQFSVERPDGSNFTLKIRSTKLEDSAMYFCASSSTSGGYEQYFGPGTRLTVT.

The chain carries TRBV9 and TRBJ2-1. The CDR3 sequence is 14 residues long. Germline CDR1 reads SGDLS; CDR2 reads YYNGEE. The chain's CDR3 is CASSVGSAYNEQFF.

The chain is built from TRBV4-3 and TRBJ2-5; with no DNA, the TCRdb D assignment of TRBD2 cannot be verified. The CDR3 extends over 15 amino acids. CDR1 is LGHNA and CDR2 is YSLEER in the germline V gene. Here the CDR3 reads CASSQSTSGGETQYF.

V usage is TRBV27 and J usage is TRBJ2-3; TCRdb reports TRBD2, a call that lacks DNA to check it against. The CDR3 contains 16 residues. Germline CDR1 reads MNHEY; CDR2 reads SMNVEV (reference sequence). CDR3 amino acids: CASSPLVLAGADTQYF.

V gene TRBV20-1 combines with J gene TRBJ2-7. CDR3 size: 13 residues. Per the germline V gene, CDR1 is DFQATT and CDR2 is SNEGSKA (reference sequence). The CDR3 loop reads CSARDVARAEQYF.

The chain recombines TRBV19 with TRBJ1-5; TCRdb outputs TRBD1, but without DNA this stays unchecked. CDR3 length: 14 residues. Germline V gene lookup returns CDR1 LNHDA and CDR2 SQIVND (reference sequence). CDR3: CASSWAGGDQPQHF.